The 26 T cell receptor beta chains below were found in one sample sequenced in a study of T cell responses to AZD1222 COVID-19 vaccine. Here immunoSEQ multiplex PCR was the method, and the copy in TCRdb shows in-frame clones only, minus some. The sample yields about 120,000 clones, around 85% seen once. The material sequenced was peripheral blood, taken on day 0 of AZD1222 vaccination. All receptors derive from an adult in good health.

This clone was seen more than once but under ten times. The gene calls are TRBV28 and TRBJ1-3; D gene unclear. This CDR3 is 12 amino acids long. Germline V gene lookup returns CDR1 MDHEN and CDR2 SYDVKM. V dropped 5 bases and J dropped 9 bases, with 11 bases sitting between them. CDR3 loop: CASSTQASTIYF. The CDR3 nucleotides read TGTGCCAGCAGTACCCAAGCTTCCACCATATATTTT.

V gene TRBV7-6 combines with J gene TRBJ2-7, with D perhaps matching TRBD1 (6 bases). Germline loops: CDR1 SGHVS, CDR2 FNYEAQ. V gave up 5 bases and J gave up 5 bases, with 22 bases separating them. The CDR3 loop spans 16 amino acids. The CDR3 loop reads CASSPLGTSVVDEQYF. The CDR3 nucleotides read TGTGCCAGCAGCCCCCTAGGGACATCGGTCGTCGACGAGCAGTACTTC.

J is TRBJ2-1 and V is TRBV10-3; no firm D call. This CDR3 is 11 amino acids long. V lost 2 bases and J 15 bases, leaving 11 bases between the germline ends. Germline CDR1 is ENHRY and CDR2 is SYGVKD. CDR3 bases: TGTGCCATCAGTGAGGGGGTATCTCGGTTCTTC. It specifies CAISEGVSRFF.

CDR3 nucleotides: TGTGCCAGCTCACCAGAGGGCTCCACTGAAGCTTTCTTT. It translates to CASSPEGSTEAFF. The genes are TRBV18 and TRBJ1-1; D call uncertain. CDR1 KGHSH and CDR2 LQKENI come from the germline V gene. This CDR3 comprises 13 residues. Trimming pared 2 bases from V and 4 bases from J, leaving 8 bases between.

The V call is TRBV2, the J call TRBJ1-1; no definite D call. V was cut by 7 bases and J by 1 base, with 10 bases left in between. This CDR3 region has 13 residues. Germline assignment: CDR1 SNHLY and CDR2 FYNNEI. DNA for the CDR3: TGTGCCAGCATCCAAACTAGGAACACTGAAGCTTTCTTT. Residues: CASIQTRNTEAFF.

The chain has TRBV5-6 and TRBJ1-3; tentative D call: TRBD1 (6 bases). Trimming took off 2 bases at V and 14 bases at J, with 11 bases between the two ends. This CDR3 is built from 11 residues. CDR1 and CDR2 (germline): SGHDT, YYEEEE. The CDR3 bases are TGTGCCAGCAGCTTTGGGGGCACTGTATATTTT. Its protein product is CASSFGGTVYF.

The chain employs TRBV19 and TRBJ2-2; either TRBD1 or TRBD2 may supply D (5 bases each). The CDR3 loop spans 14 amino acids. Germline CDR1 reads LNHDA; CDR2 reads SQIVND (reference sequence). V was pared by 3 bases and J by 4 bases, with 9 bases between. This CDR3 is CASSMGRATGELFF. For the CDR3, the DNA is TGTGCCAGTAGTATGGGGCGGGCCACCGGGGAGCTGTTTTTT.

The chain employs TRBV28 and TRBJ2-7; possibly TRBD2 for D (5 bases). V shed 5 bases and J shed 7 bases, with 21 bases lying between them. This CDR3 spans 15 amino acids. The germline V gene encodes CDR1 MDHEN and CDR2 SYDVKM. The CDR3 DNA reads as TGTGCCAGCAGTGATACTAGTTACGGCGTCGGAGAGCAGTACTTC. Protein sequence: CASSDTSYGVGEQYF.

V and J are TRBV6-5 and TRBJ2-7, with D possibly being TRBD1 (5 bases). The CDR3 runs 15 residues. Trimming took off 0 bases at V and 3 bases at J, with 12 bases between the two ends. Germline lookup yields CDR1 MNHEY and CDR2 SVGAGI. CDR3 loop: CASSYSRQILYEQYF. In DNA, the CDR3 is TGTGCCAGCAGTTACTCGAGACAGATCCTCTACGAGCAGTACTTC.

The V call is TRBV3-1 (or the pseudogene TRBV3-2), the J call TRBJ2-1, with 7 bases that match TRBD1. The V gene's germline CDR1 is LGHDT and CDR2 YNNKEL (reference sequence). CDR3 length: 16 residues. V shed 4 bases, J shed 4 bases, and the junction held 10 bases outside the gene matches. CDR3 DNA sequence: TGTGCCAGCAGCCCCCTTACCTGGGACAGTTACAATGAGCAGTTCTTC. It is translated as CASSPLTWDSYNEQFF.

The V and J genes are TRBV12-3 or TRBV12-4 and TRBJ1-3, with no clear D. The CDR3 is 13 residues long. Trimming removed 6 bases at V and 4 bases at J, with 10 bases between. The chain's CDR3 is CASRWTGGNTIYF. DNA of the CDR3: TGTGCCAGCAGATGGACTGGGGGAAACACCATATATTTT.

The gene calls are TRBV28 and TRBJ2-6; TRBD1 aligns across 8 bases. The V and J ends lost 6 bases and 2 bases, in that order; junction bases with no gene match: 3. CDR1 is MDHEN, CDR2 SYDVKM, per germline. This CDR3 region has 15 residues. The DNA for the CDR3 is TGTGCCAGCAGCCCAGGGGGCGCTGGGGCCAACGTCCTGACTTTC. Translated: CASSPGGAGANVLTF.

The J gene is TRBJ2-2, the V gene TRBV12-1; no check of the table's D call, TRBD2, against the DNA was made. TRBV12-1 is assigned pseudogene status. This CDR3 comprises 18 residues. The CDR3 reads CASSLPPGLAGGSGELFF. The CDR3 nucleotides read TGTGCCAGCAGCTTGCCACCGGGACTAGCGGGGGGTTCCGGGGAGCTGTTTTTT.

This rearrangement joins TRBV19 to TRBJ2-1, with D possibly being TRBD1 (6 bases). CDR1 and CDR2 (germline): LNHDA, SQIVND (reference sequence). The germline V and J ends were trimmed by 10 bases and 6 bases, with 19 bases remaining between them. This CDR3 contains 14 residues. The DNA for the CDR3 is TGTGCCACCAAGGGACACGCCGGCGCCAATGAGCAGTTCTTC. This gives the protein CATKGHAGANEQFF.

This chain joins TRBV10-3 and TRBJ1-5, with no clear D. In germline, CDR1 is ENHRY, CDR2 SYGVKD. Trimming removed 0 bases at V and 6 bases at J, with 6 bases between. The CDR3 is 13 residues long. DNA of the CDR3: TGTGCCATCAGTGAGTCAGGAAGTCAGCCCCAGCATTTT. Its translation: CAISESGSQPQHF.

Notes on this clone: The junction departs from the called germline gene at one end, perhaps through a read error. The gene calls are TRBV6-5 and TRBJ1-5; a possible D gene is TRBD1 (5 bases). The V gene's germline CDR1 is MNHEY and CDR2 SVGAGI. This CDR3 comprises 11 residues. CDR3 region: CAGRVSQPQHF. The CDR3 DNA is TGTGCCGGCAGGGTAAGTCAGCCCCAGCATTTT.

The chain joins TRBV19 to TRBJ1-1; possibly TRBD1 for D (6 bases). This CDR3 is built from 13 residues. Looked up from germline, CDR1 is LNHDA and CDR2 is SQIVND (reference sequence). Trimming left V 9 bases short and J 1 base short, with 12 bases between. The CDR3 reads CASWGARNTEAFF. DNA of the CDR3: TGTGCCAGCTGGGGGGCGAGGAACACTGAAGCTTTCTTT. The entire variable domain, with the rest obtained from reference TRBV19 and TRBJ1-1, is as follows: DGGITQSPKYLFRKEGQNVTLSCEQNLNHDAMYWYRQDPGQGLRLIYYSQIVNDFQKGDIAEGYSVSREKKESFPLTVTSAQKNPTAFYLCASWGARNTEAFFGQGTRLTVV.

The V and J genes are TRBV5-8 and TRBJ1-1; TRBD1 aligns across 9 bases. The CDR3 has 14 amino acids. The V segment lost 3 bases and the J segment 5 bases; nucleotides outside the gene matches: 5. Germline assignment: CDR1 SGHTS and CDR2 YDEGEE. The CDR3 protein is CASSSGQGWTEAFF. In nucleotides, the CDR3 is TGTGCCAGCAGCTCCGGACAGGGGTGGACTGAAGCTTTCTTT.

The rearrangement joins TRBV18 to TRBJ1-5; tentative D call: TRBD1 (5 bases). V lost 7 bases, J lost 2 bases, and 9 bases lay in between. The CDR3 is made up of 13 amino acids. From germline, CDR1 is KGHSH and CDR2 LQKENI. CDR3 in amino acids: CASCPGRNQPQHF. The DNA for the CDR3 is TGTGCCAGCTGCCCGGGGCGCAATCAGCCCCAGCATTTT.

This clone was detected once. The chain couples TRBV10-3 to TRBJ2-3, with D maybe TRBD1 (6 bases). There are 15 residues in the CDR3. With 0 bases removed from V and 2 bases from J, the gap between germline ends came to 9 bases. In germline, CDR1 is ENHRY, CDR2 SYGVKD. Here the CDR3 reads CAISESQGFTDTQYF. For the CDR3, the DNA is TGTGCCATCAGTGAGTCTCAGGGGTTCACAGATACGCAGTATTTT.

The gene calls are TRBV19 and TRBJ2-7; 12 bases fit TRBD1. V was pared by 5 bases and J by 5 bases, with 7 bases of the junction left unmatched. The germline gives CDR1 LNHDA, CDR2 SQIVND (reference sequence). This CDR3 contains 15 residues. The CDR3 bases are TGTGCCAGTAGTGCGGGGGACAGGGGGCGCGACGAGCAGTACTTC. This gives the protein CASSAGDRGRDEQYF.

The rearrangement joins TRBV5-1 to TRBJ1-1; D ambiguous. CDR3 length equals 17 residues. The V end lost 4 bases, the J end lost 5 bases, and 24 bases lay between the germline ends. CDR1 is SGHRS, CDR2 YFSETQ, per germline. In DNA, the CDR3 is TGCGCCAGCAGCCTCGGAGGTTACCTACCCGCGAGGACTGAAGCTTTCTTT. Translated: CASSLGGYLPARTEAFF.

This clone was recorded once. This sequence joins TRBV27 and TRBJ2-5; D possibly matches TRBD1 or TRBD2 (5 bases each). The germline V gene encodes CDR1 MNHEY and CDR2 SMNVEV (reference sequence). The V and J ends lost 0 bases and 4 bases respectively, with 12 bases between them. The length of the CDR3 is 15 residues. This CDR3 reads CASSLSMGVGETQYF. The CDR3 nucleotides read TGTGCCAGCAGTTTATCGATGGGGGTTGGAGAGACCCAGTACTTC.

The chain joins TRBV6-5 to TRBJ1-2; TRBD1 is a possible D gene (6 bases). The CDR3 extends over 14 amino acids. V lost 8 bases, J lost 6 bases, and 19 bases lay in between. CDR1 is MNHEY and CDR2 is SVGAGI in the germline V gene. CDR3 bases: TGTGCCAGCGTCATACAGGGTCCCCAGAATGGCTACACCTTC. Its protein product is CASVIQGPQNGYTF.

The genes are TRBV6-4 and TRBJ1-6, with TRBD1 matching 7 bases. Looked up from germline, CDR1 is MRHNA and CDR2 is SNTAGT. The length of the CDR3 is 17 residues. J lost 6 bases, V lost 0 bases, and 8 bases had no gene match. CDR3 region: CASSDSPEGAANSPLHF. The DNA of the CDR3 is TGTGCCAGCAGTGACTCTCCGGAGGGGGCGGCTAATTCACCCCTCCACTTT.

This chain connects TRBV18 to TRBJ1-4; D gene ambiguous. V dropped 3 bases and J dropped 7 bases, with 15 bases sitting between them. The CDR3 consists of 15 residues. CDR1 KGHSH and CDR2 LQKENI come from the germline V gene. The CDR3 region is CASSPIPGTSEKLFF. The CDR3 DNA is TGTGCCAGCTCACCTATACCTGGTACGAGTGAAAAACTGTTTTTT.